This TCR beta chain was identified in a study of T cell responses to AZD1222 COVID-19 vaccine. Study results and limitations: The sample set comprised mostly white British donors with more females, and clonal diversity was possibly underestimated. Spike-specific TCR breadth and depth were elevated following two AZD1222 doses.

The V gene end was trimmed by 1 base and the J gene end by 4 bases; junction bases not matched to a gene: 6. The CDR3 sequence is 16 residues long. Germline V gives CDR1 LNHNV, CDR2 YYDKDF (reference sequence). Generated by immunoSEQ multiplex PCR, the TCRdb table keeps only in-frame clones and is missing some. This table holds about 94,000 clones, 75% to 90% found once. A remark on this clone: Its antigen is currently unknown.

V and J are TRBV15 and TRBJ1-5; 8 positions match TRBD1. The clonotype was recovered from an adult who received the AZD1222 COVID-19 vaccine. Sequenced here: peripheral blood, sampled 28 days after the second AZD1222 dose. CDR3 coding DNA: TGTGCCACCAGCAGAGCGACCGGGACAGGTAATCAGCCCCAGCATTTT. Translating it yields CATSRATGTGNQPQHF. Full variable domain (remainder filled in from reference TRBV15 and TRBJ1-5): DAMVIQNPRYQVTQFGKPVTLSCSQTLNHNVMYWYQQKSSQAPKLLFHYYDKDFNNEADTPDNFQSRRPNTSFCFLDIRSPGLGDTAMYLCATSRATGTGNQPQHFGDGTRLSIL.